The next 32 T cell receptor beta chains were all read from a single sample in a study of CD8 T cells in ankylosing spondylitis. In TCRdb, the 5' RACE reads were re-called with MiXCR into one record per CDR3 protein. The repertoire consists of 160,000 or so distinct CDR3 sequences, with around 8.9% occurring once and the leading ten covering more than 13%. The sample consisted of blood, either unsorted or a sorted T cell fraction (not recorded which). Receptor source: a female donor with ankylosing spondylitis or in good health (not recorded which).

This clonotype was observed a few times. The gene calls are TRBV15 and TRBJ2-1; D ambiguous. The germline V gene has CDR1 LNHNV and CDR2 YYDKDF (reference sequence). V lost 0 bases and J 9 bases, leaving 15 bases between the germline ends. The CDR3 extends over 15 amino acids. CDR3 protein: CATSREVSESTEQFF. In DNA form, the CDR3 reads TGTGCCACCAGCAGAGAGGTGTCTGAATCGACTGAGCAGTTCTTC.

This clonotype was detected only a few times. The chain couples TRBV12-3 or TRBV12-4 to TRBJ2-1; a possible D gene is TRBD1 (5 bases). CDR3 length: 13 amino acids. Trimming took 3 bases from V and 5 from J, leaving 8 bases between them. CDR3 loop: CASSLFRDNEQFF. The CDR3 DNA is TGTGCCAGCAGTTTGTTCAGGGACAATGAGCAGTTCTTC.

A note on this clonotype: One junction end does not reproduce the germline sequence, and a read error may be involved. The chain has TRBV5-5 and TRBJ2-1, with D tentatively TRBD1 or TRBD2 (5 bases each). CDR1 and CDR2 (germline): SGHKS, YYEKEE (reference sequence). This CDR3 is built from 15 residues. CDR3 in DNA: TGTGCCATCAGCGCCGGGACCGGCTGCTACAATGAGCAGTTCTTC. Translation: CAISAGTGCYNEQFF.

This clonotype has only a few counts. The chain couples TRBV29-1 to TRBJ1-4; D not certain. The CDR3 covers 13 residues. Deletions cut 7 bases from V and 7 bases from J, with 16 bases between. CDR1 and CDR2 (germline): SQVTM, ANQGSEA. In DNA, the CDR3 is TGCAGCGCCTTTGAGACAACCCTTGAAAAACTGTTTTTT. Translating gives CSAFETTLEKLFF.

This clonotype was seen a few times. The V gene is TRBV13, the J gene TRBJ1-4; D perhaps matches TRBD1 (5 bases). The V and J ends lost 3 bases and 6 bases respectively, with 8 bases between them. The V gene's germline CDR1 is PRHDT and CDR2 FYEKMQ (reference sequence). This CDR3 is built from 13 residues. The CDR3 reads CASSLGRDEKLFF. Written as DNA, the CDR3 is TGTGCCAGCAGCTTGGGACGGGATGAAAAACTGTTTTTT.

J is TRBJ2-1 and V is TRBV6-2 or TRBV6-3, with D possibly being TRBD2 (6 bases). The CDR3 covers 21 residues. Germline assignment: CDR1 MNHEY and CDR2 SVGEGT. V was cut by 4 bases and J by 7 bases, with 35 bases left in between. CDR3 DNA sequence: TGTGCCAGCAGTTCCCCGATGAGGCTAGCGAGAGAGAACGACAACGGAAATGAGCAGTTCTTC. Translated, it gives CASSSPMRLARENDNGNEQFF.

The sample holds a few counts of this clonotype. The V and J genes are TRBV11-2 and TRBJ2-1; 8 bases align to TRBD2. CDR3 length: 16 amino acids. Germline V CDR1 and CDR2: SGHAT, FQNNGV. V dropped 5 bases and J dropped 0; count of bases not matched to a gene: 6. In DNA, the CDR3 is TGTGCCAGCAGCCCCCATAGCGGGGTCTCCTACAATGAGCAGTTCTTC. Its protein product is CASSPHSGVSYNEQFF.

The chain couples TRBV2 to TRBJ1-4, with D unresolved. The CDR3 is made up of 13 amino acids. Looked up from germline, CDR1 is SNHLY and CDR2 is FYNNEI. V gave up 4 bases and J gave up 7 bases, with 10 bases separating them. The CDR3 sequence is CASSGTGSEKLFF. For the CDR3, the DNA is TGTGCCAGCAGTGGGACGGGGAGTGAAAAACTGTTTTTT.

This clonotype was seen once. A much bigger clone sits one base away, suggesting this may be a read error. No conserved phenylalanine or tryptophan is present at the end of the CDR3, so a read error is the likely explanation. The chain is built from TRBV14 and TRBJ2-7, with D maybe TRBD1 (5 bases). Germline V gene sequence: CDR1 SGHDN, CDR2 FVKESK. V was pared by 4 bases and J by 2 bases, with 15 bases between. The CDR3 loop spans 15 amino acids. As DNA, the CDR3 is TGTGCCAGCAGCCTAGTCTCAGGGAAACCCTACGAGCAGTACTTA. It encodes CASSLVSGKPYEQYL.

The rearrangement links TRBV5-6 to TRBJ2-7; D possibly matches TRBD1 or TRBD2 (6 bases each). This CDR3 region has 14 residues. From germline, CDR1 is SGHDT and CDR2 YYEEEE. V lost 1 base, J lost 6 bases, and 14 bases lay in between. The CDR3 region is CASSLIRGGGEQYF. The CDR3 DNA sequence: TGTGCCAGCAGCTTGATCAGGGGAGGAGGCGAGCAGTACTTC.

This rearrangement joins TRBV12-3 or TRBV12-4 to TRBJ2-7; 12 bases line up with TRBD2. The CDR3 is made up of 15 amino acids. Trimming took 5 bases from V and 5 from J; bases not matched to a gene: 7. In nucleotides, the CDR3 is TGTGCCAGCAGTGGCCCTAGCGGGAGGGGCAACGAGCAGTACTTC. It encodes CASSGPSGRGNEQYF.

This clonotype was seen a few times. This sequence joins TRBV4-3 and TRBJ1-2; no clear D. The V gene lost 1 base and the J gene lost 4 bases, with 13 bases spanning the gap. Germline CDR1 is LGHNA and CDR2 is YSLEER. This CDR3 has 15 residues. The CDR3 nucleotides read TGCGCCAGCAGCCAAGCCCACGGAGGCCTCTATGGCTACACCTTC. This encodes CASSQAHGGLYGYTF.

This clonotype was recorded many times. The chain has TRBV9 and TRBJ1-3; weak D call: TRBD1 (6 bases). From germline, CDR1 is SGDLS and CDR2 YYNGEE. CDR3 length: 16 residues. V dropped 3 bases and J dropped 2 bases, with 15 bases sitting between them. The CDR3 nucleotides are TGTGCCAGCAGCGCCCCCCCAGGGGACGCTGGAAACACCATATATTTT. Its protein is CASSAPPGDAGNTIYF.

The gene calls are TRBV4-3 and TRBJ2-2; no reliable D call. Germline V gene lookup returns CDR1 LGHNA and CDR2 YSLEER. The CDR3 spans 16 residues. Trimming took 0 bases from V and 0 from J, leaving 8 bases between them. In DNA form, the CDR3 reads TGCGCCAGCAGCCAAGATGGCTCGACGAACACCGGGGAGCTGTTTTTT. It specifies CASSQDGSTNTGELFF.

This CDR3 reads CASSGLVSNIQYF. CDR3 nucleotides: TGTGCCAGCAGTGGTCTAGTTTCAAACATTCAGTACTTC. V is TRBV2 and J is TRBJ2-4; D remains ambiguous. CDR1 SNHLY and CDR2 FYNNEI come from the germline V gene. The CDR3 is 13 residues long. V was shortened by 4 bases and J by 6 bases, with 10 bases between the two germline ends.

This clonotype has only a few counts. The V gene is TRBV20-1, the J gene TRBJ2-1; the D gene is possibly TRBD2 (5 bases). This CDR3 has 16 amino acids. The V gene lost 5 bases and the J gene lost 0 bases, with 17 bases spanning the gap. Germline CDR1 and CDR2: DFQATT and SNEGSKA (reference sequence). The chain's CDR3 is CSALPRGFGSYNEQFF. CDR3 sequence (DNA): TGCAGTGCTTTGCCTCGGGGTTTCGGCTCCTACAATGAGCAGTTCTTC.

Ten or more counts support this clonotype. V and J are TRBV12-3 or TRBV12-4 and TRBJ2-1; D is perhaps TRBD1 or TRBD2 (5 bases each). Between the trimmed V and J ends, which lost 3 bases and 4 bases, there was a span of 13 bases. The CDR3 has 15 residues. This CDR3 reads CASSFGGSAYNEQFF. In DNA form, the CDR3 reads TGTGCCAGCAGTTTTGGGGGTAGTGCGTACAATGAGCAGTTCTTC.

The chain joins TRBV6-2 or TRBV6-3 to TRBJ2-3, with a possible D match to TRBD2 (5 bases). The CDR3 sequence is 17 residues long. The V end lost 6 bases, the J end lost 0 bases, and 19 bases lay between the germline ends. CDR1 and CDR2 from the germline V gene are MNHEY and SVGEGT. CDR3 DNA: TGTGCCAGCAGCAGCCCTCCTAGCAGATCTAGCACAGATACGCAGTATTTT. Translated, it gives CASSSPPSRSSTDTQYF.

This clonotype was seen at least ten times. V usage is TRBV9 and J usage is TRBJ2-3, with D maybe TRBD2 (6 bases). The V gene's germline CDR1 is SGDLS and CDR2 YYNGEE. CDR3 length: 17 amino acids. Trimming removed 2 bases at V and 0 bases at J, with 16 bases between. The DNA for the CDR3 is TGTGCCAGCAGCGTTGCAACCGGGACTTATAGCACAGATACGCAGTATTTT. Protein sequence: CASSVATGTYSTDTQYF.

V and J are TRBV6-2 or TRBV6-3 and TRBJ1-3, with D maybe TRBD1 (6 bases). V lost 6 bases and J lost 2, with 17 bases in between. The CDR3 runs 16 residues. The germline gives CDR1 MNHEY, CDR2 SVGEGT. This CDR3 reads CASRHRTDPAGNTIYF. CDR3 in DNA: TGTGCCAGCAGACACAGGACAGACCCGGCTGGAAACACCATATATTTT.

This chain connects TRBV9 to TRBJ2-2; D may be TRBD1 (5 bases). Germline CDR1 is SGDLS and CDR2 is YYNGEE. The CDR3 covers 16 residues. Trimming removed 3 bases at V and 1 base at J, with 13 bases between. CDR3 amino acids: CASSGQGLKNTGELFF. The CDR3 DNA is TGTGCCAGCAGCGGTCAGGGCCTAAAGAACACCGGGGAGCTGTTTTTT.

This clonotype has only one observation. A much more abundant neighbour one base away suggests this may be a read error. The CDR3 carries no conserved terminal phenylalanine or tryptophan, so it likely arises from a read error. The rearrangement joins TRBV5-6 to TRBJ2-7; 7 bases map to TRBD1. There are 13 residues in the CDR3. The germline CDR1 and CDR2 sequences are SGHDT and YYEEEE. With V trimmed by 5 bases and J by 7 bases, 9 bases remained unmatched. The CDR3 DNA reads TGTGCCAGCAGTCTGACAGGGTCGGGGGAGCAGTACCTC. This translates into CASSLTGSGEQYL.

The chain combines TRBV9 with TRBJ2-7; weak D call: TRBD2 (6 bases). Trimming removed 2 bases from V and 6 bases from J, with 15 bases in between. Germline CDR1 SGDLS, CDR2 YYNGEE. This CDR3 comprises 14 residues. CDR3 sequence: CASSVSGGAGEQYF. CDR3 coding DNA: TGTGCCAGCAGCGTCTCTGGCGGGGCAGGCGAGCAGTACTTC.

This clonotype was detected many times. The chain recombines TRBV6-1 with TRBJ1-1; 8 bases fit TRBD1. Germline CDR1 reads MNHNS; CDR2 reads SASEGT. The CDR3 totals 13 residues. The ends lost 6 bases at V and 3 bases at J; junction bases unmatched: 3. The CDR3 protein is CASSLTGDTEAFF. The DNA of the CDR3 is TGTGCCAGCAGCCTGACAGGGGACACTGAAGCTTTCTTT.

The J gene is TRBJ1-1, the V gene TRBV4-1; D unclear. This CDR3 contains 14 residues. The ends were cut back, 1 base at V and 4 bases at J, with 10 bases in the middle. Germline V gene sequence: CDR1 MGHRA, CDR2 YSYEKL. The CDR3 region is CASSQVGGPTEAFF. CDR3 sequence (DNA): TGCGCCAGCAGCCAAGTTGGAGGGCCCACTGAAGCTTTCTTT.

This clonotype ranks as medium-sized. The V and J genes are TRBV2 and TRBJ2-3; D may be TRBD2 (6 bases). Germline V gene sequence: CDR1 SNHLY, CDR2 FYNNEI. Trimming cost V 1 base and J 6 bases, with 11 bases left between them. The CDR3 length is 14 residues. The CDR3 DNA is TGTGCCAGCAGTGAAGAGCGGGTTCAGGATACGCAGTATTTT. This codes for CASSEERVQDTQYF. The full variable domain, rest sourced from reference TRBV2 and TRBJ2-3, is EPEVTQTPSHQVTQMGQEVILRCVPISNHLYFYWYRQILGQKVEFLVSFYNNEISEKSEIFDDQFSVERPDGSNFTLKIRSTKLEDSAMYFCASSEERVQDTQYFGPGTRLTVL.

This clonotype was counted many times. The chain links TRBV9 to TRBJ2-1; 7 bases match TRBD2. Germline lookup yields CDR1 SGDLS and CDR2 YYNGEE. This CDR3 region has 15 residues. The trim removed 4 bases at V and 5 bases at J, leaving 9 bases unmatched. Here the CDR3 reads CASSPGGDPDNEQFF. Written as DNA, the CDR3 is TGTGCCAGCAGCCCGGGGGGAGACCCGGACAATGAGCAGTTCTTC.

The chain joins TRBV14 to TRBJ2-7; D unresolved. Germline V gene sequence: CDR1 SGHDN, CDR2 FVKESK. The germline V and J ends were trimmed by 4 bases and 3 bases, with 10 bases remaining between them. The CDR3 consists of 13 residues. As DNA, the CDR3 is TGTGCCAGCAGCCTCTCCGAAAGCTACGAGCAGTACTTC. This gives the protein CASSLSESYEQYF.

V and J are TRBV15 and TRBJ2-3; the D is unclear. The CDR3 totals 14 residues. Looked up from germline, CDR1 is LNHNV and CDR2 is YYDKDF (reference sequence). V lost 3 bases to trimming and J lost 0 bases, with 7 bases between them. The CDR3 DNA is TGTGCCACCAGCAGCCCAGCGAGCACAGATACGCAGTATTTT. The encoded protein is CATSSPASTDTQYF.

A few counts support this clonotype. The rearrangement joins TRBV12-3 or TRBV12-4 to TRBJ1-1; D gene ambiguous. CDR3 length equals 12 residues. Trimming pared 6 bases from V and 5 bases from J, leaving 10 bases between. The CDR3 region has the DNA TGTGCCAGCAGCGTTCCGGGAACTGAAGCTTTCTTT. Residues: CASSVPGTEAFF.

This chain's CDR3 is CASSLLPSGSTSSYNEQFF. The CDR3 coding sequence is TGTGCCAGCAGCTTACTTCCTTCAGGGTCTACCAGCTCCTACAATGAGCAGTTCTTC. V usage is TRBV11-2 and J usage is TRBJ2-1, with D possibly matching TRBD1 (5 bases). This CDR3 has 19 residues. V lost 2 bases, J lost 0 bases, and 20 bases lay in between. CDR1 is SGHAT, CDR2 FQNNGV, per germline.

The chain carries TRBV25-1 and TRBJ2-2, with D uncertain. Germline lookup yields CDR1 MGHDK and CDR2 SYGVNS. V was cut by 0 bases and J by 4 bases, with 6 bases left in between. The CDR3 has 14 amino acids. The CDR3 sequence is CASSEYFGTGELFF. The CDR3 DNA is TGTGCCAGCAGTGAATATTTCGGCACCGGGGAGCTGTTTTTT.